The 25 T cell receptor beta chains listed next were all sequenced from one sample in a study of blood T cell repertoires in COVID-19. The data were produced by immunoSEQ multiplex PCR, yet TCRdb's version contains in-frame clones alone and is incomplete. The table lists 50,000 to 75,000 clones, approximately 92% of them singletons. Sequencing was done on a sample of peripheral blood. These receptors were taken from a man between 45 and 60 years old with active COVID-19.

The chain links TRBV3-1 (or the pseudogene TRBV3-2) to TRBJ2-7; perhaps TRBD1 as D (6 bases). The V end lost 6 bases, the J end lost 0 bases, and 15 bases lay between the germline ends. The CDR3 runs 15 residues. CDR1 LGHDT and CDR2 YNNKEL come from the germline V gene (reference sequence). In DNA form, the CDR3 reads TGTGCCAGCAGTTATACAGGGTGGGCCTCCTACGAGCAGTACTTC. It specifies CASSYTGWASYEQYF.

The rearrangement links TRBV19 to TRBJ2-6; unclear D gene. Per germline, CDR1 LNHDA and CDR2 SQIVND (reference sequence). There are 19 residues in the CDR3. Trimming took 5 bases from V and 1 from J, leaving 21 bases between them. The CDR3 is CASSQVSLSGSSGANVLTF. As DNA, the CDR3 is TGTGCCAGTAGTCAAGTGTCCCTTTCCGGTAGTTCTGGGGCCAACGTCCTGACTTTC.

V gene TRBV24-1 combines with J gene TRBJ1-5; D is unresolved. The V gene's germline CDR1 is KGHDR and CDR2 SFDVKD. CDR3 size: 14 residues. The ends were cut back, 5 bases at V and 0 bases at J, with 7 bases in the middle. The CDR3 coding sequence is TGTGCCACCAGTGCCCCTTATAGCAATCAGCCCCAGCATTTT. Residues: CATSAPYSNQPQHF.

This chain uses TRBV11-2 with TRBJ2-5; 12 bases line up with TRBD2. With 9 bases clipped from V and 5 bases from J, the junction kept 10 bases outside the gene matches. The CDR3 loop spans 15 amino acids. CDR1 SGHAT and CDR2 FQNNGV come from the germline V gene. DNA of the CDR3: TGTGCCAGTACGACTAGCGGGGGTACGGAGGAGACCCAGTACTTC. This codes for CASTTSGGTEETQYF.

With regard to this clone: The junction departs from the called germline gene at one end, perhaps through a read error. The rearrangement joins TRBV7-9 to TRBJ1-3; maybe TRBD1 (5 bases). The germline V gene has CDR1 SEHNR and CDR2 FQNEAQ (reference sequence). The CDR3 contains 16 residues. CDR3 protein: CASSLLLGQGQNAIYF. The CDR3 DNA reads TGTGCCAGCAGCTTACTCCTTGGGCAGGGCCAAAACGCCATATATTTT.

The rearrangement joins TRBV4-2 to TRBJ1-1; D is unresolved. CDR3 length: 14 residues. Germline V gives CDR1 LGHNA, CDR2 YNFKEQ. Between the trimmed V and J ends, which lost 5 bases and 0 bases, there was a span of 10 bases. The CDR3 sequence is CASSKTTLNTEAFF. The DNA of the CDR3 is TGTGCCAGCAGCAAGACGACATTGAACACTGAAGCTTTCTTT.

The V and J genes are TRBV5-6 and TRBJ1-5; the D gene is possibly TRBD1 (5 bases). The germline V gene encodes CDR1 SGHDT and CDR2 YYEEEE. The CDR3 covers 16 residues. Trimming shortened V by 1 base and J by 2 bases, and 13 bases separated the two germline ends. CDR3 loop: CASSLSAGMGNQPQHF. The CDR3 DNA reads TGTGCCAGCAGCTTGTCGGCAGGGATGGGCAATCAGCCCCAGCATTTT. The full variable domain, in which reference TRBV5-6 and TRBJ1-5 provide the parts outside the CDR3, is DAGVTQSPTHLIKTRGQQVTLRCSPKSGHDTVSWYQQALGQGPQFIFQYYEEEERQRGNFPDRFSGHQFPNYSSELNVNALLLGDSALYLCASSLSAGMGNQPQHFGDGTRLSIL.

The V call is TRBV10-2, the J call TRBJ2-7; D may be TRBD1 (5 bases). With 8 bases removed from V and 2 bases from J, the gap between germline ends came to 16 bases. The CDR3 has 14 residues. CDR1 WSHSY and CDR2 SAAADI come from the germline V gene. This chain's CDR3 is CASRQPTWAYEQYF. DNA of the CDR3: TGCGCCAGCCGACAGCCGACCTGGGCCTACGAGCAGTACTTC.

The chain employs TRBV11-2 and TRBJ2-1; 7 bases align to TRBD2. The CDR3 consists of 15 residues. Germline-derived CDR1 and CDR2 are SGHAT and FQNNGV. The ends lost 5 bases at V and 8 bases at J; junction bases unmatched: 12. The CDR3 region is CASSPRLARNDEQFF. CDR3 DNA sequence: TGTGCCAGCAGCCCGAGACTAGCACGTAATGATGAGCAGTTCTTC.

The chain is built from TRBV14 and TRBJ2-3, with TRBD2 as a possible D gene (6 bases). In germline, CDR1 is SGHDN, CDR2 FVKESK. V lost 0 bases and J 9 bases, leaving 13 bases between the germline ends. This CDR3 is 14 amino acids long. The CDR3 DNA reads TGTGCCAGCAGCCAAGATAATGTTGGGAGGACGCAGTATTTT. Translated, it gives CASSQDNVGRTQYF. Using reference TRBV14 and TRBJ2-3 for the parts outside the CDR3, the full variable domain is EAGVTQFPSHSVIEKGQTVTLRCDPISGHDNLYWYRRVMGKEIKFLLHFVKESKQDESGMPNNRFLAERTGGTYSTLKVQPAELEDSGVYFCASSQDNVGRTQYFGPGTRLTVL.

CDR3 sequence reads: CASSSRFSEAFF. The CDR3 DNA sequence: TGTGCCAGTAGTTCCCGGTTCTCTGAAGCTTTCTTT. This chain joins TRBV19 and TRBJ1-1; D ambiguous. The V and J ends lost 5 bases and 6 bases respectively, with 10 bases between them. The CDR3 contains 12 residues. Germline CDR1 and CDR2: LNHDA and SQIVND (reference sequence).

The rearrangement uses TRBV11-3 and TRBJ2-5; tentative D call: TRBD1 (5 bases). Per the germline V gene, CDR1 is SGHNT and CDR2 is YENEEA. Trimming stripped 3 bases from V and 3 bases from J, with 14 bases between. This CDR3 comprises 15 residues. The CDR3 nucleotides read TGTGCCAGCAGCTTGGTCTTTACCAGGGAAGAGACCCAGTACTTC. Amino acid sequence: CASSLVFTREETQYF.

Turning to this clone: The germline gene is not matched at one end of the junction; a read error may be the cause. V and J are TRBV27 and TRBJ1-2; 9 nucleotides match TRBD1. The length of the CDR3 is 15 residues. CDR1 is MNHEY, CDR2 SMNVEV, per germline (reference sequence). The CDR3 DNA follows: TGTGCCAGCAGTTACTCCGGGACAGGGCTCTATGGCTGCACCTTC. Protein: CASSYSGTGLYGCTF.

This chain uses TRBV7-2 with TRBJ2-7; D is unresolved. The CDR3 is made up of 13 amino acids. From germline, CDR1 is SGHTA and CDR2 FQGNSA. The ends were cut back, 3 bases at V and 0 bases at J, with 6 bases in the middle. The CDR3 loop reads CASSFPGSYEQYF. The CDR3 region has the DNA TGTGCCAGCAGCTTTCCCGGCTCCTACGAGCAGTACTTC.

The chain is built from TRBV7-9 and TRBJ2-3, with TRBD2 matching 10 bases. The CDR3 runs to 15 residues. Per germline, CDR1 SEHNR and CDR2 FQNEAQ (reference sequence). V was pared by 10 bases and J by 5 bases, with 12 bases of the junction left unmatched. The DNA for the CDR3 is TGTGCCACCACCAAGCGGGGGGGCTCAGGAGATACGCAGTATTTT. Translated, it gives CATTKRGGSGDTQYF.

The chain links TRBV28 to TRBJ2-1; 8 nucleotides match TRBD2. With 8 bases clipped from V and 10 bases from J, the junction kept 13 bases outside the gene matches. Germline-derived CDR1 and CDR2 are MDHEN and SYDVKM. This CDR3 spans 14 amino acids. As DNA, the CDR3 is TGTGCCAGCGCGCCGGGACTAGGACGGGAAGAGCAGTTCTTC. This codes for CASAPGLGREEQFF.

The gene calls are TRBV2 and TRBJ1-2, with 7 bases lining up with TRBD1. The length of the CDR3 is 13 residues. J gave up 3 bases and V 5 bases, and 3 bases lay outside the gene matches. The germline gives CDR1 SNHLY, CDR2 FYNNEI. The CDR3 DNA reads TGTGCCAGCAGTATTACAGGGGACTATGGCTACACCTTC. This encodes CASSITGDYGYTF.

V usage is TRBV11-3 and J usage is TRBJ1-1, with D uncertain. V dropped 2 bases and J dropped 1 base, with 11 bases sitting between them. The CDR3 covers 15 residues. From germline, CDR1 is SGHNT and CDR2 YENEEA. The CDR3 coding sequence is TGTGCCAGCAGCTTAATGGGCTTTACGAACACTGAAGCTTTCTTT. This gives the protein CASSLMGFTNTEAFF.

This sequence joins TRBV2 and TRBJ2-5; perhaps TRBD1 as D (6 bases). V lost 6 bases, J lost 5 bases, and 10 bases lay in between. In germline, CDR1 is SNHLY, CDR2 FYNNEI. The CDR3 totals 12 residues. This CDR3 reads CASRGRGETQYF. The CDR3 region has the DNA TGTGCCAGCAGGGGCAGGGGTGAGACCCAGTACTTC.

V usage is TRBV5-1 and J usage is TRBJ2-1, with TRBD2 identical over 8 bases. Germline CDR1 and CDR2: SGHRS and YFSETQ. J gave up 0 bases and V 7 bases, and 3 bases lay outside the gene matches. The CDR3 totals 14 residues. CDR3 protein: CASGSGSSYNEQFF. In DNA, the CDR3 is TGCGCCAGCGGGAGCGGGAGCTCCTACAATGAGCAGTTCTTC.

There are a few counts of this clone. This chain joins TRBV3-1 (or the pseudogene TRBV3-2) and TRBJ1-6; D remains ambiguous. Per germline, CDR1 LGHDT and CDR2 YNNKEL (reference sequence). The ends were cut back, 3 bases at V and 2 bases at J, with 8 bases in the middle. The CDR3 has 15 amino acids. The CDR3 bases are TGTGCCAGCAGCCATAGCGTCACCTATAATTCACCCCTCCACTTT. Translated, it gives CASSHSVTYNSPLHF.

V is TRBV20-1 and J is TRBJ2-5, with TRBD2 as a possible D gene (5 bases). The CDR3 runs to 13 residues. CDR1 DFQATT and CDR2 SNEGSKA come from the germline V gene (reference sequence). V was trimmed by 3 bases and J by 6 bases, leaving 14 bases between them. The CDR3 DNA reads as TGCAGTGCTAGTCGCCGGGGTGGGAAGACCCAGTACTTC. Translated: CSASRRGGKTQYF.

A remark on this clone: Other DNA sequences within the sample encode an identical CDR3. This sequence joins TRBV5-1 and TRBJ2-3; 10 bases are shared with TRBD2. V shed 3 bases, J shed 3 bases, and the junction held 1 base outside the gene matches. Looked up from germline, CDR1 is SGHRS and CDR2 is YFSETQ. The CDR3 is made up of 14 amino acids. The CDR3 region is CASSSGLATDTQYF. The CDR3 region has the DNA TGCGCCAGCAGCTCGGGACTAGCGACAGATACGCAGTATTTT.

J is TRBJ1-1 and V is TRBV3-1 (or the pseudogene TRBV3-2); D gene unclear. Between the trimmed V and J ends, which lost 4 bases and 0 bases, there was a span of 15 bases. Per the germline V gene, CDR1 is LGHDT and CDR2 is YNNKEL (reference sequence). This CDR3 is built from 16 residues. The CDR3 DNA reads as TGTGCCAGCAGCCCCCCTGGACTCGGGCTGAACACTGAAGCTTTCTTT. Its translation: CASSPPGLGLNTEAFF.

The gene calls are TRBV3-1 (or the pseudogene TRBV3-2) and TRBJ2-5; D unresolved. The V and J ends lost 4 bases and 1 base respectively, with 16 bases between them. The CDR3 has 16 amino acids. Germline CDR1 LGHDT, CDR2 YNNKEL (reference sequence). The CDR3 nucleotides are TGTGCCAGCAGCCGAGCACTTCCCGGGTTCCAAGAGACCCAGTACTTC. It encodes CASSRALPGFQETQYF.